The source of this T cell receptor (beta chain) is a study of regulatory T cells in long-lasting Graves disease. This clonotype was seen many times. Antigen specificity is unknown. Study-level points and caveats: Persistent patients had more shared public clonotypes (around 2,800) than new patients (about 920). Favored usage of TRBV28, TRBJ1-2 and TRBJ2-5 was recorded in persistent disease. Relative to newly diagnosed Graves' patients, persistent ones had lower TCR diversity.

The CDR3 covers 15 residues. The V gene end was trimmed by 5 bases and the J gene end by 4 bases; junction bases not matched to a gene: 8. Germline assignment: CDR1 SEHNR and CDR2 FQNEAQ (reference sequence). Time point defined: newly diagnosed GD, antithyroid drugs for less than 3 months. From RNA extracted from PBMCs, the TCR library was made. Both iRepertoire HTBI primers and Arm-PCR of CDR3 regions were used to build the TCR beta libraries. One entry per CDR3 protein results from TCRdb running MiXCR on the multiplex PCR reads. The sample has hundreds of thousands of distinct CDR3 sequences, about 14% seen once.

The sequencing here drew on peripheral blood mononuclear cells (PBMCs), taken at new diagnosis, from a patient treated with antithyroid drugs. The source of this sequence is a female donor with Graves disease. The V and J genes are TRBV7-9 and TRBJ2-1; 7 bases agree with TRBD1. In DNA, the CDR3 is TGTGCCAGCAGCGACCCCCGGGACAGTTACAATGAGCAGTTCTTC. It specifies CASSDPRDSYNEQFF.